These 22 T cell receptor beta chains came from one sample sequenced in a study of post-analysis software for immune sequencing data. Each TCR beta cDNA library carried unique molecular identifiers. TCRdb redid the calling of the PCR reads with MiXCR, one entry per CDR3 protein. The repertoire holds fewer than 900,000 distinct CDR3 sequences, with roughly 46% as singletons. Study-level results: Five or six TRBV segments appeared more often in patients than in controls, and TRBV5-6, TRBV5-1 and TRBV20-1 were among these.

These TCRs are of unknown antigen specificity. Sequencing input: blood. The receptors were gathered from a girl aged 5-17 years with multiple sclerosis.

V and J are TRBV30 and TRBJ1-6; 7 bases line up with TRBD1. Germline-derived CDR1 and CDR2 are GTSNPN and SVGIG (reference sequence). J lost 6 bases, V lost 0 bases, and 14 bases had no gene match. The CDR3 spans 18 residues. The CDR3 coding sequence is TGTGCCTGGAGTGTCCAACGGGCAGGGGGAGTATCTAATTCACCCCTCCACTTT. This translates into CAWSVQRAGGVSNSPLHF.

V gene TRBV6-5 combines with J gene TRBJ1-4, with 8 bases identical to TRBD1. Germline V lookup: CDR1 MNHEY, CDR2 SVGAGI. With V trimmed by 2 bases and J by 5 bases, 4 bases remained unmatched. The CDR3 sequence is 15 residues long. The CDR3 reads CASSYVPGGNEKLFF. The CDR3 DNA reads TGTGCCAGCAGTTACGTCCCAGGGGGCAATGAAAAACTGTTTTTT.

This clonotype was counted a few times. This chain joins TRBV4-3 and TRBJ2-1; TRBD2 agrees at 9 bases. This CDR3 has 16 residues. V was pared by 0 bases and J by 10 bases, with 10 bases of the junction left unmatched. CDR1 is LGHNA and CDR2 is YSLEER in the germline V gene. The chain's CDR3 is CASSQEIMGLAGEQFF. CDR3 nucleotides: TGCGCCAGCAGCCAAGAAATAATGGGACTAGCAGGCGAGCAGTTCTTC.

J is TRBJ2-3 and V is TRBV6-1, with D perhaps TRBD1 (6 bases). With 6 bases removed from V and 1 base from J, the gap between germline ends came to 14 bases. The CDR3 runs 15 residues. From germline, CDR1 is MNHNS and CDR2 SASEGT. CDR3 sequence: CASRHRARGTDTQYF. In nucleotides, the CDR3 is TGTGCCAGCAGGCACAGGGCAAGGGGCACAGATACGCAGTATTTT.

The chain has TRBV7-2 and TRBJ2-1, with D maybe TRBD1 (5 bases). Germline lookup yields CDR1 SGHTA and CDR2 FQGNSA. This CDR3 has 13 amino acids. V lost 1 base and J lost 10, with 11 bases in between. In DNA, the CDR3 is TGTGCCAGCAGCTTAGGTGGGGCCCTAGAGCAGTTCTTC. It encodes CASSLGGALEQFF.

This clonotype has more than one count but fewer than ten. The V and J genes are TRBV7-8 and TRBJ2-5, with 8 bases matching TRBD1. V was pared by 3 bases and J by 3 bases, with 3 bases of the junction left unmatched. Germline CDR1 and CDR2: SGHVS and FQNEAQ. This CDR3 has 14 residues. CDR3 DNA: TGTGCCAGCAGCTTCGTGACAGGGGAAGAGACCCAGTACTTC. It yields the protein CASSFVTGEETQYF.

This chain joins TRBV2 and TRBJ2-7, with 7 nucleotides matching TRBD2. J gave up 3 bases and V 8 bases, and 4 bases lay outside the gene matches. CDR3 length: 12 amino acids. Germline values: CDR1 SNHLY, CDR2 FYNNEI. The CDR3 reads CASRSGIYEQYF. The CDR3 DNA follows: TGTGCCAGCCGGAGCGGGATCTACGAGCAGTACTTC.

The chain combines TRBV20-1 with TRBJ1-2; D is ambiguous. The V end was cut by 5 bases, the J end by 12 bases, with 7 bases between. The CDR3 covers 8 residues. Germline values: CDR1 DFQATT, CDR2 SNEGSKA (reference sequence). CDR3 bases: TGCAGTGCTGGGCGGGACACCTTC. Translation gives CSAGRDTF.

This clonotype was counted only a few times. The chain recombines TRBV27 with TRBJ2-1, with 7 bases identical to TRBD2. V dropped 4 bases and J dropped 0; count of bases not matched to a gene: 6. The germline gives CDR1 MNHEY, CDR2 SMNVEV (reference sequence). The CDR3 loop spans 16 amino acids. CDR3 in amino acids: CASSSRTRSSYNEQFF. In DNA, the CDR3 is TGTGCCAGCAGTTCCAGGACTAGAAGCTCCTACAATGAGCAGTTCTTC.

The genes are TRBV7-9 and TRBJ1-4, with TRBD1 as a possible D gene (5 bases). Trimming removed 4 bases from V and 0 bases from J, with 12 bases in between. There are 16 residues in the CDR3. Germline V gene sequence: CDR1 SEHNR, CDR2 FQNEAQ (reference sequence). CDR3 residues: CASSSGNGATNEKLFF. In DNA, the CDR3 is TGTGCCAGCAGCTCAGGGAACGGTGCAACTAATGAAAAACTGTTTTTT.

This chain uses TRBV29-1 with TRBJ2-4; D is uncertain. The DNA end is more similar to TRBJ2-7, so the J call may be wrong. The CDR3 length is 12 residues. The germline V gene has CDR1 SQVTM and CDR2 ANQGSEA. CDR3 loop: CSVAQPLGEQYF. The CDR3 DNA follows: TGCAGCGTTGCCCAACCACTGGGCGAGCAGTACTTC.

This clonotype was detected only a few times. The rearrangement uses TRBV6-2 or TRBV6-3 and TRBJ1-5; no clear D. Trimming stripped 6 bases from V and 9 bases from J, with 12 bases between. The germline CDR1 and CDR2 sequences are MNHEY and SVGEGT. The length of the CDR3 is 12 residues. CDR3 DNA: TGTGCCAGCAGAGACTCGGGGAGGCCCCAGCATTTT. It translates to CASRDSGRPQHF.

The chain combines TRBV6-1 with TRBJ1-1; 8 positions agree with TRBD1. The CDR3 covers 12 residues. V trimming: 5 bases; J trimming: 6 bases; junction bases outside the gene matches: 2. Germline V gene sequence: CDR1 MNHNS, CDR2 SASEGT. This CDR3 is CASSRDRPEAFF. In nucleotides, the CDR3 is TGTGCCAGCAGTCGGGACAGGCCTGAAGCTTTCTTT.

CDR3 protein: CASSLVVGFGSYEQYF. The CDR3 DNA is TGTGCCAGCAGCTTAGTGGTGGGGTTTGGCTCCTACGAGCAGTACTTC. The chain links TRBV11-2 to TRBJ2-7; D unclear. Between the trimmed V and J ends, which lost 1 base and 0 bases, there was a span of 13 bases. Germline V gene sequence: CDR1 SGHAT, CDR2 FQNNGV. The CDR3 extends over 16 amino acids.

J is TRBJ2-5 and V is TRBV20-1, with 10 bases that match TRBD2. The germline CDR1 and CDR2 sequences are DFQATT and SNEGSKA (reference sequence). This CDR3 is 14 amino acids long. Trimming took 5 bases from V and 11 from J; bases not matched to a gene: 14. Here the CDR3 DNA reads TGCAGTGCTCTACGGACTAGCGGCATGAATGAGCAGTACTTC. Protein product: CSALRTSGMNEQYF.

The chain recombines TRBV12-3 or TRBV12-4 with TRBJ2-1; TRBD2 agrees at 11 bases. V was clipped by 7 bases and J by 8 bases; unmatched bases: 16. There are 17 residues in the CDR3. CDR3 nucleotides: TGTGCCAGCAAAATCCTTGGACTAGCGGGTGCAAAGGATGAGCAGTTCTTC. Amino acid sequence: CASKILGLAGAKDEQFF.

CDR3 sequence reads: CSADQPGLTETQYF. CDR3 coding DNA: TGCAGTGCTGATCAACCGGGACTAACTGAGACCCAGTACTTC. The chain carries TRBV20-1 and TRBJ2-5; 7 bases match TRBD2. The V gene's germline CDR1 is DFQATT and CDR2 SNEGSKA (reference sequence). V gave up 5 bases and J gave up 5 bases; unmatched junction bases: 11. This CDR3 contains 14 residues.

This clonotype was observed a few times. The chain has TRBV20-1 and TRBJ2-1, with D possibly being TRBD2 (6 bases). The V end lost 3 bases, the J end lost 10 bases, and 13 bases lay between the germline ends. Germline-derived CDR1 and CDR2 are DFQATT and SNEGSKA (reference sequence). This CDR3 region has 12 residues. The CDR3 region has the DNA TGCAGTGCTAGGGGCCTAGCGCGAGAGCAGTTCTTC. This translates into CSARGLAREQFF.

The chain recombines TRBV27 with TRBJ2-1, with TRBD2 identical over 7 bases. V shed 0 bases and J 8 bases; nucleotides not matched to a gene: 7. The germline V gene has CDR1 MNHEY and CDR2 SMNVEV (reference sequence). CDR3 size: 15 residues. CDR3 DNA: TGTGCCAGCAGTTTATCGGTCCGGACTAGTTATGAGCAGTTCTTC. It codes for CASSLSVRTSYEQFF.

This clonotype was seen only once. The chain joins TRBV3-1 to TRBJ2-7, with TRBD1 identical over 7 bases. CDR3 length: 15 residues. Germline CDR1 is LGHDT and CDR2 is YNNKEL (reference sequence). V shed 5 bases, J shed 0 bases, and the junction held 7 bases outside the gene matches. CDR3 region: CASSKGQLGSYEQYF. CDR3 bases: TGTGCCAGCAGCAAGGGACAGCTCGGCTCCTACGAGCAGTACTTC.

This clonotype came up a few times. The CDR3, as DNA: TGCAGCGTTGTATGGCTCACAGATACGCAGTATTTT. It encodes CSVVWLTDTQYF. The V gene is TRBV29-1, the J gene TRBJ2-3; no clear D. V was trimmed by 4 bases and J by 2 bases, leaving 7 bases between them. CDR3 size: 12 residues. Germline loops: CDR1 SQVTM, CDR2 ANQGSEA.

This clonotype was counted only a few times. The rearrangement joins TRBV29-1 to TRBJ2-7, with 10 bases matching TRBD2. The CDR3 sequence is 12 residues long. The trim removed 5 bases at V and 10 bases at J, leaving 8 bases unmatched. Germline loops: CDR1 SQVTM, CDR2 ANQGSEA. CDR3 amino acids: CSVRGLADTQYF. In nucleotides, the CDR3 is TGCAGCGTTCGTGGACTAGCGGATACCCAGTACTTC.